This T cell receptor beta chain was sequenced in a study of shared clonotypes between healthy human individuals. General observations from the study: Relative to their counterparts shared across all four donors, non-shared clonotypes exhibited diminished generation probabilities.

The assay was immunoSEQ multiplex PCR, and TCRdb's table has in-frame clones only and misses some. The sample lists about 770,000 clones, over 55% occurring once. In the case of this clone: Its antigen is currently unknown.

This receptor was taken from a young woman in good health. The material sequenced was memory CD4+ T cells sorted from blood. This sample's subset: CD45RA-negative fraction.

The CDR3 region is CASTPGSGNNEQFF. CDR3 nucleotide sequence: TGTGCCAGCACCCCAGGGAGCGGAAACAATGAGCAGTTCTTC. V and J are TRBV9 and TRBJ2-1, with D perhaps assigned TRBD1 or TRBD2 (5 bases each). Germline assignment: CDR1 SGDLS and CDR2 YYNGEE. The CDR3 length is 14 residues. Trimming left V 6 bases short and J 5 bases short, with 15 bases between.